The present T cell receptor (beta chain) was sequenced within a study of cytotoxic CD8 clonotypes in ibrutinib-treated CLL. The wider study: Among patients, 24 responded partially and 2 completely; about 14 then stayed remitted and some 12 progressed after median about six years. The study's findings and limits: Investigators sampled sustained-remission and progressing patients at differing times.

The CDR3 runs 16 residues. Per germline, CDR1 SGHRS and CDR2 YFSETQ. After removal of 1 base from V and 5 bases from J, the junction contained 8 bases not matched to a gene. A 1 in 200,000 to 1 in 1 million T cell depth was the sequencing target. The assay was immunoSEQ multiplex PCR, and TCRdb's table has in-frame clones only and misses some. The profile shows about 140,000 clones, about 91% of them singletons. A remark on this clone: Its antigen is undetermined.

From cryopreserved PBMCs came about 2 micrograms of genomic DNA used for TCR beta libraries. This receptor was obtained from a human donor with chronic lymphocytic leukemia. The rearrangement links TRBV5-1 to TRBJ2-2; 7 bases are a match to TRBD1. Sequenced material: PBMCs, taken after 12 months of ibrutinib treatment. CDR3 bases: TGCGCCAGCAGCTTGACCAACAGGGGATTTACCGGGGAGCTGTTTTTT. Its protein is CASSLTNRGFTGELFF.